This T cell receptor (beta chain) was captured by sequencing in a study of T cell responses to AZD1222 COVID-19 vaccine. Clones were read by immunoSEQ multiplex PCR, and TCRdb kept only the in-frame ones, dropping some. The table lists about 120,000 clones, around 87% of them singletons. The TCR was taken from an adult in good health. The source material was peripheral blood, sampled on day 0 of AZD1222 vaccination.

As DNA, the CDR3 is TGTGCCAGCAGTATCCCGGGACAGGGGGCTATGAGGCAGTACTTC. Translating gives CASSIPGQGAMRQYF. V and J are TRBV27 and TRBJ2-7; 12 nucleotides align to TRBD1. The CDR3 consists of 15 residues. Germline V lookup: CDR1 MNHEY, CDR2 SMNVEV (reference sequence). The ends lost 5 bases at V and 9 bases at J; junction bases unmatched: 11.